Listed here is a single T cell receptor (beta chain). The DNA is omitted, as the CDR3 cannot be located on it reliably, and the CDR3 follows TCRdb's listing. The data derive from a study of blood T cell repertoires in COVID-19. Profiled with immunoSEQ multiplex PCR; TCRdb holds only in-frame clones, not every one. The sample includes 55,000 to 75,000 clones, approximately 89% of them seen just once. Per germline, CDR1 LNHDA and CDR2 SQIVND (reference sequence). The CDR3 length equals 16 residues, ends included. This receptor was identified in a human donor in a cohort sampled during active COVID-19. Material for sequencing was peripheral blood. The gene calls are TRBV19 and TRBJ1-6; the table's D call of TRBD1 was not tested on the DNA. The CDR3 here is CASTSGQGAYNSPLHF.